This paragraph covers one T cell receptor beta chain sequence. This sample was included in a study of STAT5B mutations in CD4+ large granular lymphocyte leukemia. Only in-frame clones appear in the TCRdb table, and some are missing; sequencing was by immunoSEQ multiplex PCR. The sample lists around 30,000 clones; 74% were seen once. CDR1 is SGHNT, CDR2 YYREEE, per germline (reference sequence). The V gene end was trimmed by 0 bases and the J gene end by 7 bases; junction bases not matched to a gene: 6. This CDR3 spans 15 amino acids. This chain connects TRBV5-4 to TRBJ2-1; 8 nucleotides agree with TRBD2. The clonotype originates from a human donor in good health. Sequences were obtained from CD4+ T cells from blood buffy coats. CDR3 region: CASSLDGGAGNEQFF. In DNA, the CDR3 is TGTGCCAGCAGCTTGGACGGGGGGGCCGGGAATGAGCAGTTCTTC. The complete variable domain, with remaining parts taken from reference TRBV5-4 and TRBJ2-1, reads ETGVTQSPTHLIKTRGQQVTLRCSSQSGHNTVSWYQQALGQGPQFIFQYYREEENGRGNFPPRFSGLQFPNYSSELNVNALELDDSALYLCASSLDGGAGNEQFFGPGTRLTVL.